The 27 T cell receptor beta chains in this list originate from one sample, sequenced in a study of regulatory T cells in long-lasting Graves disease. Libraries of TCR beta came from iRepertoire HTBI primers plus Arm-PCR of CDR3 regions. In TCRdb, the multiplex PCR reads were re-called with MiXCR into one record per CDR3 protein. The sample has around 330,000 distinct CDR3 sequences, 15% to 20% seen once. The time point here: newly diagnosed GD, antithyroid drugs for less than 3 months. RNA isolated from PBMCs was used to make the TCR library. The material sequenced was peripheral blood mononuclear cells (PBMCs), taken at new diagnosis, from a patient treated with antithyroid drugs. These receptors all stem from a female donor with Graves disease.

This clonotype was found many times. The chain joins TRBV6-1 to TRBJ1-5; TRBD1 might be the D (5 bases). The CDR3 runs 15 residues. The V end was cut by 6 bases, the J end by 0 bases, with 12 bases between. Germline V gene data show CDR1 as MNHNS and CDR2 as SASEGT. CDR3 residues: CASSAGHVSNQPQHF. The CDR3 DNA reads as TGTGCCAGCAGCGCAGGACATGTTAGCAATCAGCCCCAGCATTTT.

This clonotype was seen a few times. The chain links TRBV24-1 to TRBJ2-2; D possibly matches TRBD1 or TRBD2 (5 bases each). Germline loops: CDR1 KGHDR, CDR2 SFDVKD. This CDR3 is built from 15 residues. Trimming took 4 bases from V and 6 from J, leaving 14 bases between them. CDR3 loop: CATSDLNGAPGELFF. CDR3 DNA: TGTGCCACCAGTGACCTTAACGGGGCGCCCGGGGAGCTGTTTTTT.

This clonotype was detected a few times. The chain recombines TRBV6-5 with TRBJ1-6, with no clear D. The germline gives CDR1 MNHEY, CDR2 SVGAGI. This CDR3 region has 16 residues. Trimming pared 0 bases from V and 5 bases from J, leaving 11 bases between. In nucleotides, the CDR3 is TGTGCCAGCAGTTACTCGAAGGCCACCGATAATTCACCCCTCCACTTT. Protein: CASSYSKATDNSPLHF.

Points on this clonotype: A far larger clone is a single base away, which makes a read error likely. This chain links TRBV11-2 with TRBJ2-4; D uncertain. This CDR3 region has 14 residues. Trimming left V 1 base short and J 13 bases short, with 17 bases between. CDR1 and CDR2 (germline): SGHAT, FQNNGV. This CDR3 reads CASSLGLSTGEQYF. The CDR3 DNA follows: TGTGCCAGCAGCTTAGGGCTCAGTACGGGTGAGCAGTACTTC.

This clonotype was seen at least ten times. The chain recombines TRBV6-1 with TRBJ2-2; D not resolved. The CDR3 has 12 residues. Trimming took 5 bases from V and 7 from J, leaving 8 bases between them. CDR1 is MNHNS, CDR2 SASEGT, per germline. The CDR3 loop is CASSRDFGELFF. The DNA of the CDR3 is TGTGCCAGCAGTAGAGACTTCGGGGAGCTGTTTTTT.

This clonotype showed up just once. The chain carries TRBV20-1 and TRBJ2-7; 8 bases line up with TRBD2. Germline trimming cut 2 bases from V and 7 bases from J; bases unmatched to any gene: 7. Germline V gene sequence: CDR1 DFQATT, CDR2 SNEGSKA (reference sequence). The CDR3 spans 13 residues. Written as DNA, the CDR3 is TGCAGTGCTAGACCCGTCGTAGCGGGGGAGCAGTACTTC. Amino acids: CSARPVVAGEQYF.

This clonotype was seen just once. It may be a read error: a sequence one base away is much more abundant. V and J are TRBV18 and TRBJ1-2; D is undetermined. Trimming shortened V by 3 bases and J by 2 bases, and 16 bases separated the two germline ends. CDR3 length: 16 amino acids. Germline assignment: CDR1 KGHSH and CDR2 LQKENI. CDR3 sequence reads: CASSPSDEETNYGYTF. CDR3 in DNA: TGTGCCAGCTCACCCTCCGATGAGGAGACCAACTATGGCTACACCTTC.

This clonotype was detected ten times or more. Mismatch with germline at one junction end may stem from a read error. The chain couples TRBV12-3 or TRBV12-4 to TRBJ2-1, with unresolved D. This CDR3 is built from 16 residues. This CDR3 is CASSDPAPFLYNEQFF. For the CDR3, the DNA is TGCGCCAGCAGTGACCCAGCCCCGTTCCTCTACAATGAGCAGTTCTTC.

This clonotype was picked up many times. The rearrangement uses TRBV25-1 and TRBJ2-7; no firm D call. Germline assignment: CDR1 MGHDK and CDR2 SYGVNS. Trimming shortened V by 4 bases and J by 2 bases, and 3 bases separated the two germline ends. This CDR3 spans 11 amino acids. This chain's CDR3 is CASSVAYEQYF. CDR3 DNA sequence: TGTGCCAGCAGTGTTGCCTACGAGCAGTACTTC.

This clonotype is a singleton in its sample. The chain joins TRBV6-1 to TRBJ2-1, with D possibly being TRBD2 (5 bases). The CDR3 runs 15 residues. Germline lookup yields CDR1 MNHNS and CDR2 SASEGT. Trimming removed 5 bases at V and 6 bases at J, with 17 bases between. The CDR3 protein is CASSFGRVLSNEQFF. The CDR3 DNA reads as TGTGCCAGCAGTTTCGGGCGGGTCCTAAGCAATGAGCAGTTCTTC.

This chain joins TRBV6-2 or TRBV6-3 and TRBJ2-1, with D unresolved. V was trimmed by 0 bases and J by 7 bases, leaving 10 bases between them. This CDR3 region has 14 residues. Germline-derived CDR1 and CDR2 are MNHEY and SVGEGT. CDR3 amino acids: CASSYSMQANEQFF. For the CDR3, the DNA is TGTGCCAGCAGTTACTCGATGCAGGCTAATGAGCAGTTCTTC.

On this clonotype itself: A much larger clone differs from this one at a single base, so this may be a read error. This chain uses TRBV6-1 with TRBJ2-7; 7 nucleotides match TRBD1. The CDR3 loop spans 13 amino acids. Germline values: CDR1 MNHNS, CDR2 SASEGT. Written as DNA, the CDR3 is TGTGCCAGCACCCCACAGGGGAACTACGGGCAGTACTTC. This encodes CASTPQGNYGQYF.

A note on this clonotype: This may be a read error: a much more frequent sequence differs by one nucleotide. The J gene is TRBJ2-5, the V gene TRBV19; 8 bases line up with TRBD1. With V trimmed by 6 bases and J by 5 bases, 11 bases remained unmatched. The V gene's germline CDR1 is LNHDA and CDR2 SQIVND (reference sequence). This CDR3 spans 15 amino acids. The DNA of the CDR3 is TGTGCCAGTAGCGCGGGACAGGTCCCGGAGGAGACCCAGTACTTC. It specifies CASSAGQVPEETQYF.

The chain joins TRBV29-1 to TRBJ2-1, with 14 positions matching TRBD2. The CDR3 has 12 amino acids. Germline V gene data show CDR1 as SQVTM and CDR2 as ANQGSEA. DNA of the CDR3: TGCAGGGGACTAGCGGGAGCCGGTGAGCAGTTCTTC. This encodes CRGLAGAGEQFF.

The sample holds many counts of this clonotype. The chain links TRBV30 to TRBJ2-7, with unresolved D. Germline V gives CDR1 GTSNPN, CDR2 SVGIG (reference sequence). The length of the CDR3 is 15 residues. Trimming pared 0 bases from V and 3 bases from J, leaving 15 bases between. CDR3 DNA: TGTGCCTGGAGTGTAGGCGCGAACGCCGGCTACGAGCAGTACTTC. It specifies CAWSVGANAGYEQYF. The variable domain in full, with the rest retrieved from reference TRBV30 and TRBJ2-7, is SQTIHQWPATLVQPVGSPLSLECTVEGTSNPNLYWYRQAAGRGLQLLFYSVGIGQISSEVPQNLSASRPQDRQFILSSKKLLLSDSGFYLCAWSVGANAGYEQYFGPGTRLTVT.

The genes are TRBV20-1 and TRBJ2-7; TRBD1 matches 8 bases. The CDR3 is made up of 15 amino acids. Germline-derived CDR1 and CDR2 are DFQATT and SNEGSKA (reference sequence). V was pared by 1 base and J by 2 bases, with 7 bases of the junction left unmatched. The CDR3 DNA reads as TGCAGTGCTAGAGTTCAAAGGACAGGGCCCTACGAGCAGTACTTC. Translating gives CSARVQRTGPYEQYF.

J is TRBJ1-5 and V is TRBV12-5; a possible D gene is TRBD1 (5 bases). Deletions cut 0 bases from V and 2 bases from J, with 5 bases between. The CDR3 contains 14 residues. Per germline, CDR1 LGHNT and CDR2 FRNRAP. CDR3 residues: CASGLVGGNQPQHF. CDR3 nucleotides: TGTGCTAGTGGTTTGGTAGGGGGCAATCAGCCCCAGCATTTT.

This clonotype was observed a single time. The V gene is TRBV5-1, the J gene TRBJ1-1, with D possibly being TRBD1 (6 bases). The germline gives CDR1 SGHRS, CDR2 YFSETQ. The CDR3 extends over 16 amino acids. Trimming left V 0 bases short and J 1 base short, with 13 bases between. DNA of the CDR3: TGCGCCAGCAGCTTGGGGGGGGCACACCCGAACACTGAAGCTTTCTTT. It yields the protein CASSLGGAHPNTEAFF.

This clonotype has at least ten counts. This sequence joins TRBV11-2 and TRBJ2-7; perhaps TRBD2 as D (5 bases). Germline CDR1 reads SGHAT; CDR2 reads FQNNGV. V shed 5 bases and J shed 2 bases, with 13 bases lying between them. CDR3 length: 14 amino acids. CDR3 bases: TGTGCCAGCAGCCCAAGTGCGGGTCCCTACGAGCAGTACTTC. Protein: CASSPSAGPYEQYF. The full variable domain, with the rest looked up from reference TRBV11-2 and TRBJ2-7, is EAGVAQSPRYKIIEKRQSVAFWCNPISGHATLYWYQQILGQGPKLLIQFQNNGVVDDSQLPKDRFSAERLKGVDSTLKIQPAKLEDSAVYLCASSPSAGPYEQYFGPGTRLTVT.

This chain uses TRBV20-1 with TRBJ2-3; TRBD2 agrees at 14 bases. The CDR3 consists of 14 residues. CDR1 and CDR2 (germline): DFQATT, SNEGSKA (reference sequence). J lost 6 bases, V lost 6 bases, and 5 bases had no gene match. The CDR3 loop reads CSARTSGRYDTQYF. Written as DNA, the CDR3 is TGCAGTGCAAGGACTAGCGGGAGGTACGATACGCAGTATTTT.

With respect to this clonotype: This sequence may be a read error, since a much larger clone differs from it by one base. The chain couples TRBV4-1 to TRBJ2-5; D not certain. Germline V gene sequence: CDR1 MGHRA, CDR2 YSYEKL. V lost 4 bases to trimming and J lost 7 bases, with 16 bases between them. CDR3 length: 14 residues. The CDR3 sequence: CASSPSQFLGTQYF. For the CDR3, the DNA is TGCGCCAGCAGCCCCTCCCAGTTTCTTGGGACCCAGTACTTC.

This clonotype was counted ten times or more. The V call is TRBV6-1, the J call TRBJ1-4, with 9 bases fitting TRBD1. Germline CDR1 and CDR2: MNHNS and SASEGT. V lost 4 bases to trimming and J lost 4 bases; unmatched junction nucleotides: 4. The CDR3 spans 15 residues. In nucleotides, the CDR3 is TGTGCCAGCAGTGGCGAGGACAGGGGTAATGAAAAACTGTTTTTT. This codes for CASSGEDRGNEKLFF.

In this sample, this clonotype turned up many times. The J gene is TRBJ1-1, the V gene TRBV10-3, with 10 nucleotides matching TRBD1. The CDR3 consists of 12 residues. Trimming removed 4 bases from V and 11 bases from J; junction bases left unmatched: 4. Germline CDR1 and CDR2: ENHRY and SYGVKD. For the CDR3, the DNA is TGTGCCATCAGTGGGGACAGGGGAACTGCTTTCTTT. Translating it yields CAISGDRGTAFF.

This clonotype was seen many times. The gene calls are TRBV10-2 and TRBJ2-3; TRBD2 matches 9 bases. The V gene end was trimmed by 4 bases and the J gene end by 3 bases; junction bases not matched to a gene: 5. The germline V gene has CDR1 WSHSY and CDR2 SAAADI. This CDR3 spans 15 amino acids. CDR3 region: CASSVAGGETDTQYF. The CDR3 nucleotides read TGCGCCAGCAGTGTGGCGGGAGGGGAAACAGATACGCAGTATTTT.

This clonotype was seen many times. The chain recombines TRBV5-1 with TRBJ2-2, with 8 bases identical to TRBD2. The CDR3 runs 14 residues. Germline trimming cut 5 bases from V and 6 bases from J; bases unmatched to any gene: 6. Germline V gene sequence: CDR1 SGHRS, CDR2 YFSETQ. The CDR3 DNA reads as TGCGCCAGCAGATCGGCGGGAGGTGCCGGGGAGCTGTTTTTT. It specifies CASRSAGGAGELFF.

This clonotype has a count of ten or more. V and J are TRBV5-1 and TRBJ2-1, with a weak D call TRBD1 (5 bases). Germline CDR1 is SGHRS and CDR2 is YFSETQ. V lost 0 bases and J lost 5, with 12 bases in between. The CDR3 loop spans 15 amino acids. The chain's CDR3 is CASSLAGAGHNEQFF. CDR3 DNA: TGCGCCAGCAGCTTGGCTGGGGCTGGTCACAATGAGCAGTTCTTC.

This clonotype appeared many times. This chain joins TRBV7-2 and TRBJ2-3, with no clear D. This CDR3 region has 13 residues. Germline CDR1 reads SGHTA; CDR2 reads FQGNSA. Trimming took off 5 bases at V and 7 bases at J, with 13 bases between the two ends. CDR3 DNA: TGTGCCAGCAGCCCGACGAGGTGGAATACGCAGTATTTT. It specifies CASSPTRWNTQYF.